Following are 16 T cell receptor beta chains from one sample sequenced in a study of T cell repertoires in cytomegalovirus infection. TCRdb reprocessed the reads via MiXCR and lists one record per CDR3 protein. This sample has about 160,000 distinct CDR3 sequences, with 15% to 20% found just once. Sequencing was performed on CD8+ T cells from PBMCs. Receptors were obtained from a human donor in good health (CMV status not recorded). Some clones in this sample may be carry-over from other donors' samples.

This rearrangement joins TRBV18 to TRBJ2-7; D is possibly TRBD1 (6 bases). This CDR3 has 16 residues. Germline V CDR1 and CDR2: KGHSH, LQKENI. V dropped 3 bases and J dropped 5 bases, with 20 bases sitting between them. CDR3 DNA sequence: TGTGCCAGCTCACCGGAGCTCACAGGGTCGAAAAACGAGCAGTACTTC. As protein: CASSPELTGSKNEQYF.

The chain recombines TRBV25-1 with TRBJ2-2; 9 bases align to TRBD2. Looked up from germline, CDR1 is MGHDK and CDR2 is SYGVNS. CDR3 length: 18 amino acids. J was trimmed by 1 base and V by 4 bases; bases with no gene match: 10. CDR3 in amino acids: CASSGTHSGRVNTGELFF. The CDR3 DNA sequence: TGTGCCAGCAGTGGAACTCATAGCGGGAGAGTGAACACCGGGGAGCTGTTTTTT.

The table lists this clonotype with a few counts. The J gene is TRBJ2-7, the V gene TRBV12-3 or TRBV12-4; 11 bases align to TRBD1. The V gene end was trimmed by 6 bases and the J gene end by 7 bases; junction bases not matched to a gene: 11. CDR3 length: 15 amino acids. CDR3 sequence: CASSSEGQGAGEQYF. CDR3 nucleotides: TGTGCCAGCAGCTCCGAAGGACAGGGGGCGGGAGAGCAGTACTTC.

This clonotype came up a few times. The gene calls are TRBV6-1 and TRBJ2-7, with 10 positions matching TRBD1. Germline trimming cut 1 base from V and 5 bases from J; bases unmatched to any gene: 5. From germline, CDR1 is MNHNS and CDR2 SASEGT. The CDR3 runs 15 residues. The CDR3 DNA sequence: TGTGCCAGCAGTGAAGTTGGAGGGACAGGGGACGAGCAGTACTTC. This encodes CASSEVGGTGDEQYF.

J is TRBJ2-7 and V is TRBV28, with TRBD2 matching 14 bases. Germline V lookup: CDR1 MDHEN, CDR2 SYDVKM. V gave up 6 bases and J gave up 7 bases; unmatched junction bases: 8. The CDR3 loop spans 15 amino acids. CDR3 coding DNA: TGTGCCAGCAGACCCGGGACTAGCGGGAGAGTGGAGCAGTACTTC. Protein sequence: CASRPGTSGRVEQYF.

V usage is TRBV12-3 or TRBV12-4 and J usage is TRBJ1-2, with D possibly matching TRBD1 (6 bases). The CDR3 runs to 13 residues. Trimming took 5 bases from V and 5 from J, leaving 12 bases between them. The CDR3 loop is CASSRSTGYGYTF. The CDR3 DNA sequence: TGTGCCAGCAGTCGATCTACAGGGTATGGCTACACCTTC.

The genes are TRBV28 and TRBJ2-3; 8 bases fit TRBD2. CDR1 and CDR2 (germline): MDHEN, SYDVKM. The CDR3 is 17 amino acids. V shed 5 bases and J 0 bases; nucleotides not matched to a gene: 10. The CDR3 here is CASSLLFTSGSTDTQYF. CDR3 DNA: TGTGCCAGCAGTCTCCTATTTACTAGCGGTAGCACAGATACGCAGTATTTT.

This chain links TRBV7-9 with TRBJ2-1; D not certain. The CDR3 is 13 amino acids. V lost 1 base to trimming and J lost 9 bases, with 10 bases between them. Germline V CDR1 and CDR2: SEHNR, FQNEAQ (reference sequence). CDR3 bases: TGTGCCAGCAGCTTAGACCCAGGCGGTGAGCAGTTCTTC. It yields the protein CASSLDPGGEQFF.

This clonotype was picked up a small number of times. DNA for the CDR3: TGCAGTGCTAGGGGAGGGATTGGAGGCTACACCTTC. Translation: CSARGGIGGYTF. The chain uses TRBV20-1 and TRBJ1-2; D is undetermined. V lost 3 bases and J 8 bases, leaving 13 bases between the germline ends. Germline CDR1 DFQATT, CDR2 SNEGSKA (reference sequence). The CDR3 length is 12 residues.

The table lists this clonotype with a few counts. The chain recombines TRBV11-1 with TRBJ1-1; unclear D gene. In germline, CDR1 is SGHAT, CDR2 FQDESV (reference sequence). Trimming stripped 5 bases from V and 1 base from J, with 17 bases between. The CDR3 has 16 residues. CDR3: CASSPPKDRSNTEAFF. The CDR3 nucleotides are TGTGCCAGCAGCCCTCCTAAGGACCGTTCGAACACTGAAGCTTTCTTT.

This clonotype showed up many times. The CDR3 spells CASRKGGETQYF. CDR3 DNA: TGTGCCAGCAGGAAGGGGGGCGAGACCCAGTACTTC. V gene TRBV28 combines with J gene TRBJ2-5; possibly TRBD1 or TRBD2 for D (6 bases each). CDR1 MDHEN and CDR2 SYDVKM come from the germline V gene. V lost 6 bases to trimming and J lost 5 bases, with 10 bases between them. The CDR3 covers 12 residues.

The chain links TRBV6-5 to TRBJ1-1; D remains ambiguous. Per the germline V gene, CDR1 is MNHEY and CDR2 is SVGAGI. The CDR3 is made up of 15 amino acids. V shed 5 bases and J shed 2 bases, with 15 bases lying between them. CDR3 bases: TGTGCCAGCAGTCCTATAGAGATTTTAAACACTGAAGCTTTCTTT. Translated, it gives CASSPIEILNTEAFF.

This clonotype has only a few counts. The V call is TRBV7-6, the J call TRBJ2-5; 7 nucleotides align to TRBD1. V dropped 5 bases and J dropped 1; count of bases not matched to a gene: 7. The CDR3 length is 15 residues. Germline CDR1 is SGHVS and CDR2 is FNYEAQ. CDR3 nucleotide sequence: TGTGCCAGCAGCCTGGGCAGGGGGTTCCAAGAGACCCAGTACTTC. Its translation: CASSLGRGFQETQYF.

This clonotype came up many times. The chain recombines TRBV7-2 with TRBJ1-1; TRBD1 is a possible D gene (5 bases). Deletions cut 5 bases from V and 1 base from J, with 17 bases between. This CDR3 is 16 amino acids long. Germline loops: CDR1 SGHTA, CDR2 FQGNSA. The CDR3 DNA reads as TGTGCCAGCAGCCAAAACCCTAGGCAGGGGAACACTGAAGCTTTCTTT. Translation: CASSQNPRQGNTEAFF.

V is TRBV29-1 and J is TRBJ2-7, with 8 nucleotides matching TRBD2. The CDR3 runs 13 residues. Germline values: CDR1 SQVTM, CDR2 ANQGSEA. Losses at the gene ends were 7 bases for V and 3 bases for J; bases not matched to a gene: 8. As DNA, the CDR3 is TGCAGCGGCATAGCGGGGCCCGGCTACGAGCAGTACTTC. This codes for CSGIAGPGYEQYF.

The rearrangement uses TRBV6-2 or TRBV6-3 and TRBJ2-7; D possibly matches TRBD1 or TRBD2 (5 bases each). The CDR3 covers 12 residues. V lost 7 bases, J lost 3 bases, and 10 bases lay in between. Germline lookup yields CDR1 MNHEY and CDR2 SVGEGT. CDR3 sequence reads: CASTGGGYEQYF. The CDR3 coding sequence is TGTGCCAGCACCGGTGGGGGCTACGAGCAGTACTTC.